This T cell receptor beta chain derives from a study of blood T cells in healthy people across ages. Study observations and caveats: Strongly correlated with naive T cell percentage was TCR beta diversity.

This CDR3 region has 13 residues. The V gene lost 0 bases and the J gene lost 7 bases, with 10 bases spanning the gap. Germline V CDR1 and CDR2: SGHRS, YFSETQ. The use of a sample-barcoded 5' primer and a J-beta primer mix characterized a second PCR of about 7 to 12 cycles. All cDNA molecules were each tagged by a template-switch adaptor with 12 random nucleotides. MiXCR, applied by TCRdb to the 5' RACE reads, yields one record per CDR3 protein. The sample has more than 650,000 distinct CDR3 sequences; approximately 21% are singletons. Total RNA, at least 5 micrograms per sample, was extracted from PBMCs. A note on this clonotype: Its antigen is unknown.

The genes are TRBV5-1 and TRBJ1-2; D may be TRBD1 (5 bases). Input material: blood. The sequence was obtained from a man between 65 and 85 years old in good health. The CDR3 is CASSLAETVGYTF. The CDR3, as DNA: TGCGCCAGCAGCTTGGCTGAGACAGTTGGCTACACCTTC.